The source of this TCR beta chain is a study of blood T cells in healthy people across ages. There are a few counts of this clonotype. Its specificity is unknown. A sample-barcoded 5' primer and a J-beta primer mix were used in a second PCR of roughly 7 to 11 cycles. A single record per CDR3 protein comes from TCRdb applying MiXCR to the 5' RACE reads. The repertoire holds fewer than 1.5 million distinct CDR3 sequences, with roughly 45% as singletons. Study observations and caveats: Older age went with lower TCR beta diversity per million T cells, in a roughly linear way. Unknown CMV status may confound age-related changes in expanded clones.

There were at least 6 micrograms of total RNA extracted from every sample. Germline V gene data show CDR1 as MDHEN and CDR2 as SYDVKM. V lost 3 bases to trimming and J lost 4 bases, with 16 bases between them. The CDR3 is made up of 15 amino acids. The chain uses TRBV28 and TRBJ2-7; D call uncertain. Sequencing was carried out using blood. The source of this sequence is a woman younger than 35 in good health. In nucleotides, the CDR3 is TGTGCCAGCAGTTTCTTCCGGCTCAGGCCGTACGAGCAGTACTTC. Amino acid sequence: CASSFFRLRPYEQYF.